This T cell receptor (beta chain) appears in the sequencing data of a study of blood T cell repertoires in COVID-19. Original handling: Counts of nucleated cells, estimated from reference gene primer amplification, were obtained. Profiling relied on immunoSEQ multiplex PCR, and the TCRdb table lists in-frame clones only, not all of them. The D gene and trimming were derived from the DNA, and the V and J assignments and clone size from that table. The sample holds roughly 310,000 clones, more than 75% seen once. Adults between roughly 18 and 95 years of age took part from 24 US areas. Germline V gene sequence: CDR1 SNHLY, CDR2 FYNNEI. CDR3 length: 14 residues. Trimming removed 4 bases at V and 8 bases at J, with 14 bases between.

The sequenced sample was PBMCs or T cells enriched from blood (not recorded which). The source of this sequence is a man aged 55 to 70 who had recovered from COVID-19. The chain joins TRBV2 to TRBJ1-4; a possible D gene is TRBD1 (6 bases). The CDR3 loop is CASSAWGLGEKLFF. DNA for the CDR3: TGTGCCAGCAGTGCGTGGGGGCTTGGAGAAAAACTGTTTTTT.